This T cell receptor beta chain came from a study of identical twins. Donors were all healthy Caucasians. Details on this clonotype: Its antigen is as yet unknown.

Overall study findings and caveats: The more abundant beta clonotypes in cord blood had fewer insertions, and memory repertoires did not show this. Zero-insertion analyses could be partly confounded by invariant MAIT and iNKT cells. Twins shared out-of-frame alpha sequences with excess low generation probability.

V trimming: 5 bases; J trimming: 5 bases; junction bases outside the gene matches: 1. CDR3 length: 13 amino acids. Germline CDR1 is SGHTA and CDR2 is FQGNSA. TCRdb analysed the 5' RACE reads with MiXCR anew, one entry per CDR3 protein. Of approximately 150,000 distinct CDR3 sequences detected, roughly 3.3% appear once; the ten largest clones hold approximately 7.6%. The V call is TRBV7-2, the J call TRBJ1-4, with 8 bases fitting TRBD1. The TCR comes from a man in his late teens or twenties in good health. The sample was memory T cells sorted from blood. CDR3 coding DNA: TGTGCCAGCAGCGGGACAGGAAATGAAAAACTGTTTTTT. Protein product: CASSGTGNEKLFF.